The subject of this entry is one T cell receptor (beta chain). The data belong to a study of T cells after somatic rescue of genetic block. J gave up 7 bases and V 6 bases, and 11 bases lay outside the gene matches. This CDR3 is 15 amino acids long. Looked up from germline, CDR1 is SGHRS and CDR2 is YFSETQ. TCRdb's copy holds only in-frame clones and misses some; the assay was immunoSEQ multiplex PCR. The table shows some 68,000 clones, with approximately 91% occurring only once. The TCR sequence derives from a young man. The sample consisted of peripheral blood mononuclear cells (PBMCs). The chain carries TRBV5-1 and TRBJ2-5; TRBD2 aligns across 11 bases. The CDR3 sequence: CASTTGTSGLGTQYF. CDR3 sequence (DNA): TGCGCCAGCACCACTGGGACTAGCGGCCTAGGGACCCAGTACTTC.